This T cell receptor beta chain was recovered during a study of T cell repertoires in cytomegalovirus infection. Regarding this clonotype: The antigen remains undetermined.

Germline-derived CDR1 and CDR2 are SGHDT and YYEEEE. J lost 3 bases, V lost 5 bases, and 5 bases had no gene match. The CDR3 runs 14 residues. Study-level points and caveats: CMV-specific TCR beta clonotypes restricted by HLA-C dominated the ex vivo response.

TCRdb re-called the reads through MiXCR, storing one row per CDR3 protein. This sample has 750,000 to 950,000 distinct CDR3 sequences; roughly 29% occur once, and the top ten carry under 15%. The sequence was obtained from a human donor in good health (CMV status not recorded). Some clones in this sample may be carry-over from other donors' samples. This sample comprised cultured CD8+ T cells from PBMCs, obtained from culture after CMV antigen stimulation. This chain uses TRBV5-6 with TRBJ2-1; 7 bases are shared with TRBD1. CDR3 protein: CASSTGASYNEQFF. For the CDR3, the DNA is TGTGCCAGCAGTACAGGGGCCAGCTACAATGAGCAGTTCTTC.